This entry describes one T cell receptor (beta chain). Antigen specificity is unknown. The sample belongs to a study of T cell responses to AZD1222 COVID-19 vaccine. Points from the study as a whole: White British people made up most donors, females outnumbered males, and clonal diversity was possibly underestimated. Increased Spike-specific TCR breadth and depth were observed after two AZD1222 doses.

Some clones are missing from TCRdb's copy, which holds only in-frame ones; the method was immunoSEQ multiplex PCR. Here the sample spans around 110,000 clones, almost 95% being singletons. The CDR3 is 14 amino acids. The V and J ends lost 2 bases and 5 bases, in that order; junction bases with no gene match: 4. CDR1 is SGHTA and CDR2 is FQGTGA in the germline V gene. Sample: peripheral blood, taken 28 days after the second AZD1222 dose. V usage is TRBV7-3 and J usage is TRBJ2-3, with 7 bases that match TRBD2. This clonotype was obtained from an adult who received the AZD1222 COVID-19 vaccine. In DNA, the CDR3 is TGTGCCAGCAGCTTATCAGCTAGCGGAGATACGCAGTATTTT. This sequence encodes CASSLSASGDTQYF.